Shown below are 28 T cell receptor beta chains from a single sample sequenced in a study of early T cells in non-severe SARS-CoV-2 infection. TCRdb fed the 5' RACE reads into MiXCR, producing one record per CDR3 protein. The data contain roughly 99,000 distinct CDR3 sequences, around 10% of them seen just once; the ten biggest clones take up approximately 7.3%. Sequenced material: whole blood. The receptors here all came from an adult who was a healthcare worker with PCR-confirmed SARS-CoV-2 infection or an uninfected control (not recorded which).

This clonotype was found many times. In DNA form, the CDR3 reads TGTGCCAGCAGCACCCAAAAGGGGGAAGCGGGACTGTTTTTT. Amino acids: CASSTQKGEAGLFF. The chain uses TRBV5-6 and TRBJ1-4, with a tentative D call TRBD1 (6 bases). The CDR3 loop spans 14 amino acids. Germline CDR1 reads SGHDT; CDR2 reads YYEEEE. Trimming left V 4 bases short and J 13 bases short, with 20 bases between.

This clonotype was picked up many times. The J gene is TRBJ1-5, the V gene TRBV7-2, with D tentatively TRBD1 (6 bases). Germline CDR1 is SGHTA and CDR2 is FQGNSA. The V gene lost 5 bases and the J gene lost 3 bases, with 8 bases spanning the gap. The CDR3 is made up of 13 amino acids. The CDR3 DNA sequence: TGTGCCAGCAGCAGGGGGTTCAATCAGCCCCAGCATTTT. Protein sequence: CASSRGFNQPQHF.

The gene calls are TRBV2 and TRBJ2-5; D is unclear. The germline gives CDR1 SNHLY, CDR2 FYNNEI. V gave up 6 bases and J gave up 5 bases, with 13 bases separating them. The CDR3 contains 13 residues. The CDR3 sequence is CASSVDVSETQYF. The CDR3 DNA reads TGTGCCAGCAGCGTGGACGTATCTGAGACCCAGTACTTC. Filled out from reference TRBV2 and TRBJ2-5, the complete variable domain reads EPEVTQTPSHQVTQMGQEVILRCVPISNHLYFYWYRQILGQKVEFLVSFYNNEISEKSEIFDDQFSVERPDGSNFTLKIRSTKLEDSAMYFCASSVDVSETQYFGPGTRLLVL.

This clonotype has a handful of counts. V is TRBV5-1 and J is TRBJ2-5; D is unclear. Germline V lookup: CDR1 SGHRS, CDR2 YFSETQ. The V end was cut by 0 bases, the J end by 1 base, with 7 bases between. The CDR3 is 14 residues long. The CDR3 region has the DNA TGCGCCAGCAGCTTGGCACTCTCCCAAGAGACCCAGTACTTC. Translating gives CASSLALSQETQYF. Filled out from reference TRBV5-1 and TRBJ2-5, the complete variable domain reads KAGVTQTPRYLIKTRGQQVTLSCSPISGHRSVSWYQQTPGQGLQFLFEYFSETQRNKGNFPGRFSGRQFSNSRSEMNVSTLELGDSALYLCASSLALSQETQYFGPGTRLLVL.

The chain is built from TRBV27 and TRBJ1-6; a possible D gene is TRBD1 (6 bases). Trimming took off 7 bases at V and 6 bases at J, with 13 bases between the two ends. The CDR3 totals 14 residues. CDR1 and CDR2 (germline): MNHEY, SMNVEV (reference sequence). CDR3 amino acids: CASKPRQANSPLHF. The CDR3 bases are TGTGCCAGCAAACCCCGACAGGCTAATTCACCCCTCCACTTT.

The chain employs TRBV5-1 and TRBJ1-1; D is possibly TRBD1 (6 bases). The CDR3 extends over 14 amino acids. V shed 3 bases and J shed 1 base, with 10 bases lying between them. CDR1 and CDR2 from the germline V gene are SGHRS and YFSETQ. DNA of the CDR3: TGCGCCAGCAGCTCAGGGGATCGGAACACTGAAGCTTTCTTT. Its translation: CASSSGDRNTEAFF.

This sequence joins TRBV2 and TRBJ1-1, with D hard to call. Germline V gives CDR1 SNHLY, CDR2 FYNNEI. The CDR3 totals 13 residues. The V end lost 8 bases, the J end lost 4 bases, and 14 bases lay between the germline ends. In DNA, the CDR3 is TGTGCCAGCGGACTGGGAAAGTCCACTGAAGCTTTCTTT. Its protein is CASGLGKSTEAFF.

J is TRBJ1-1 and V is TRBV18; D is uncertain. V lost 6 bases to trimming and J lost 0 bases, with 14 bases between them. This CDR3 comprises 15 residues. Germline CDR1 KGHSH, CDR2 LQKENI. As DNA, the CDR3 is TGTGCCAGCTCCCCCCGACCGTGGATGAACACTGAAGCTTTCTTT. Amino acids: CASSPRPWMNTEAFF. Full variable domain (rest looked up from reference TRBV18 and TRBJ1-1): NAGVMQNPRHLVRRRGQEARLRCSPMKGHSHVYWYRQLPEEGLKFMVYLQKENIIDESGMPKERFSAEFPKEGPSILRIQQVVRGDSAAYFCASSPRPWMNTEAFFGQGTRLTVV.

The genes are TRBV5-4 and TRBJ2-3, with TRBD2 identical over 10 bases. The CDR3 has 15 amino acids. Germline V gives CDR1 SGHNT, CDR2 YYREEE (reference sequence). Germline trimming cut 4 bases from V and 1 base from J; bases unmatched to any gene: 3. CDR3 sequence: CASSDGLAGTDTQYF. CDR3 bases: TGTGCCAGCAGCGATGGACTAGCGGGCACAGATACGCAGTATTTT.

This clonotype was picked up a small number of times. This sequence joins TRBV7-7 and TRBJ2-1, with 9 bases matching TRBD1. Germline CDR1 is SSHAT and CDR2 is FNYEAQ (reference sequence). The J segment lost 10 bases and the V segment lost 1 base, leaving 8 bases of the junction unmatched. This CDR3 is built from 15 residues. The CDR3 DNA reads TGTGCCAGCAGCTTAGGAGGGGGGGACAGGGACGAGCAGTTCTTC. Translation: CASSLGGGDRDEQFF.

This clonotype was seen at least ten times. The chain joins TRBV27 to TRBJ2-3; D ambiguous. Between the trimmed V and J ends, which lost 3 bases and 7 bases, there was a span of 8 bases. Germline V gives CDR1 MNHEY, CDR2 SMNVEV (reference sequence). The CDR3 length is 12 residues. The CDR3 spells CASSLNPNTQYF. The DNA for the CDR3 is TGTGCCAGCAGTTTGAATCCGAATACGCAGTATTTT.

The chain is built from TRBV4-1 and TRBJ2-2; D uncertain. Trimming removed 0 bases at V and 1 base at J, with 9 bases between. CDR1 MGHRA and CDR2 YSYEKL come from the germline V gene. The CDR3 totals 16 residues. CDR3 nucleotide sequence: TGCGCCAGCAGCCAAGATCCCGGACGGAACACCGGGGAGCTGTTTTTT. Translated, it gives CASSQDPGRNTGELFF.

In its sample, this clonotype was seen a few times. The chain recombines TRBV4-3 with TRBJ2-5; D is uncertain. The germline V and J ends were trimmed by 1 base and 4 bases, with 7 bases remaining between them. The CDR3 spans 13 residues. Per the germline V gene, CDR1 is LGHNA and CDR2 is YSLEER. CDR3 protein: CASSQGRRETQYF. In nucleotides, the CDR3 is TGCGCCAGCAGCCAAGGCCGCCGAGAGACCCAGTACTTC.

This clonotype came up many times. The V call is TRBV28, the J call TRBJ2-3; D call uncertain. Germline CDR1 and CDR2: MDHEN and SYDVKM. The CDR3 covers 11 residues. V dropped 6 bases and J dropped 5 bases, with 6 bases sitting between them. CDR3 loop: CASSLVDTQYF. For the CDR3, the DNA is TGTGCCAGCAGCTTAGTAGATACGCAGTATTTT.

The chain employs TRBV7-2 and TRBJ2-4, with a possible D match to TRBD1 (5 bases). The CDR3 consists of 14 residues. Trimming took off 4 bases at V and 0 bases at J, with 7 bases between the two ends. Per germline, CDR1 SGHTA and CDR2 FQGNSA. The DNA for the CDR3 is TGTGCCAGCAGCTCCAGGGAAGCCAAAAACATTCAGTACTTC. The encoded protein is CASSSREAKNIQYF.

This CDR3 is CSVVGGNEKLFF. The CDR3 DNA follows: TGCAGCGTTGTAGGAGGGAATGAAAAACTGTTTTTT. The V call is TRBV29-1, the J call TRBJ1-4; no clear D gene. The CDR3 sequence is 12 residues long. V shed 4 bases and J shed 5 bases, with 8 bases lying between them. Germline lookup yields CDR1 SQVTM and CDR2 ANQGSEA.

This chain connects TRBV7-8 to TRBJ2-1; 7 bases are a match to TRBD2. The V and J ends lost 8 bases and 9 bases, in that order; junction bases with no gene match: 22. The CDR3 extends over 17 amino acids. Germline V gives CDR1 SGHVS, CDR2 FQNEAQ. The DNA of the CDR3 is TGTGCCAGCGTTAGGACCCCCCCAGTAAACCCGGGAGGTGAGCAGTTCTTC. Protein: CASVRTPPVNPGGEQFF.

This chain connects TRBV27 to TRBJ1-1, with D possibly TRBD1 on 6 matching bases. Trimming took 3 bases from V and 4 from J, leaving 9 bases between them. CDR1 MNHEY and CDR2 SMNVEV come from the germline V gene (reference sequence). This CDR3 contains 13 residues. This CDR3 is CASSLPGVTEAFF. CDR3 sequence (DNA): TGTGCCAGCAGTTTGCCAGGGGTCACTGAAGCTTTCTTT.

A few counts support this clonotype. The chain combines TRBV20-1 with TRBJ2-5; TRBD1 is a possible D gene (6 bases). CDR1 is DFQATT, CDR2 SNEGSKA, per germline (reference sequence). Trimming took 0 bases from V and 8 from J, leaving 10 bases between them. This CDR3 contains 12 residues. The CDR3 loop is CSARDQGLTQYF. CDR3 coding DNA: TGCAGTGCTAGAGATCAGGGGTTAACCCAGTACTTC.

The chain has TRBV20-1 and TRBJ2-3; 9 nucleotides line up with TRBD2. Germline CDR1 and CDR2: DFQATT and SNEGSKA (reference sequence). CDR3 size: 18 residues. J lost 6 bases, V lost 0 bases, and 16 bases had no gene match. CDR3 nucleotide sequence: TGCAGTGCTAGAGATCTTGAATGGCGGGAGGGTGGGACGGATACGCAGTATTTT. This sequence encodes CSARDLEWREGGTDTQYF.

This clonotype has a count of ten or more. The gene calls are TRBV19 and TRBJ1-6; D is ambiguous. V lost 5 bases and J 0 bases, leaving 8 bases between the germline ends. Germline CDR1 is LNHDA and CDR2 is SQIVND (reference sequence). The CDR3 extends over 15 amino acids. CDR3 in DNA: TGTGCCAGTAGTGATCGGAACTCCTATAATTCACCCCTCCACTTT. Amino acid sequence: CASSDRNSYNSPLHF.

The V gene is TRBV9, the J gene TRBJ2-1; 9 nucleotides agree with TRBD2. V shed 3 bases and J 0 bases; nucleotides not matched to a gene: 1. The CDR3 is made up of 15 amino acids. Germline loops: CDR1 SGDLS, CDR2 YYNGEE. Here the CDR3 reads CASSEAGGSYNEQFF. DNA of the CDR3: TGTGCCAGCAGCGAAGCGGGAGGCTCCTACAATGAGCAGTTCTTC.

The sample holds many counts of this clonotype. This rearrangement joins TRBV28 to TRBJ2-6, with unresolved D. The CDR3 covers 18 residues. The germline V and J ends were trimmed by 5 bases and 2 bases, with 19 bases remaining between them. Germline CDR1 MDHEN, CDR2 SYDVKM. The CDR3 nucleotides read TGTGCCAGCAGTCTAACACCTGCAGTGAAGCCTGGGGCCAACGTCCTGACTTTC. Protein product: CASSLTPAVKPGANVLTF.

This clonotype was observed many times. The chain combines TRBV19 with TRBJ2-7; 7 positions match TRBD1. V dropped 2 bases and J dropped 3; count of bases not matched to a gene: 7. The germline V gene has CDR1 LNHDA and CDR2 SQIVND (reference sequence). The CDR3 has 15 amino acids. The CDR3 DNA reads as TGTGCCAGTAGTATACGGGTGGGACAGCGCTACGAGCAGTACTTC. Its translation: CASSIRVGQRYEQYF.

This clonotype has more than one count but fewer than ten. The CDR3 loop is CASSRVTGGMHTEAFF. Written as DNA, the CDR3 is TGTGCCAGCTCAAGGGTGACAGGGGGCATGCACACTGAAGCTTTCTTT. The genes are TRBV18 and TRBJ1-1; TRBD1 matches 10 bases. V trimming: 5 bases; J trimming: 3 bases; junction bases outside the gene matches: 9. The CDR3 is made up of 16 amino acids. Germline V gene data show CDR1 as KGHSH and CDR2 as LQKENI.

This clonotype was seen a few times. J is TRBJ1-6 and V is TRBV28, with TRBD1 as a possible D gene (6 bases). From germline, CDR1 is MDHEN and CDR2 SYDVKM. Between the trimmed V and J ends, which lost 7 bases and 1 base, there was a span of 14 bases. CDR3 length equals 16 residues. As DNA, the CDR3 is TGTGCCAGCAACCCCCACAGGGTTTCCTATAATTCACCCCTCCACTTT. As protein: CASNPHRVSYNSPLHF.

The V gene is TRBV20-1, the J gene TRBJ2-3; 8 bases agree with TRBD2. Unmatched junction bases numbered 7, after V lost 1 base and J lost 4 bases. CDR1 is DFQATT, CDR2 SNEGSKA, per germline (reference sequence). The CDR3 contains 15 residues. The CDR3 bases are TGCAGTGCTAGAGGCCTGACTAGCGCGCCAGATACGCAGTATTTT. It codes for CSARGLTSAPDTQYF.

The table lists this clonotype with many counts. The chain recombines TRBV7-6 with TRBJ2-5, with D unresolved. Germline lookup yields CDR1 SGHVS and CDR2 FNYEAQ. The CDR3 is made up of 14 amino acids. Trimming cost V 5 bases and J 4 bases, with 14 bases left between them. The CDR3 region is CASSLFGIRETQYF. The CDR3 DNA reads TGTGCCAGCAGCCTCTTTGGAATAAGAGAGACCCAGTACTTC.